Sequencing of this T cell receptor beta chain was carried out in a study of cytomegalovirus exposure and HLA in healthy donors. Study conclusions and caveats: When a later analysis was performed, an Asian-associated ancestry cluster reportedly had fewer N-insertions than the roughly 630-donor mean.

There are 15 residues in the CDR3. V was shortened by 0 bases and J by 6 bases, with 12 bases between the two germline ends. Looked up from germline, CDR1 is MGHRA and CDR2 is YSYEKL. 13 Jbeta primers and 60 Vbeta primers were used for the PCR. Libraries were prepared by immunoSEQ multiplex PCR; TCRdb keeps only in-frame clonotypes and omits some of them. The sample has around 51,000 clones, and its top ten clones hold about 25%. A word on this clone: What it binds is not known.

Sequencing input: PBMCs. This chain uses TRBV4-1 with TRBJ2-4; D possibly corresponds to TRBD1 (6 bases). This receptor was taken from a man aged 40-49 years in good health and CMV-seropositive. DNA for the CDR3: TGCGCCAGCAGCCAAGATCAGGGGTGGGGAAACATTCAGTACTTC. Its protein is CASSQDQGWGNIQYF.